These 20 T cell receptor beta chains originate from one sample sequenced in a study of regulatory T cells in long-lasting Graves disease. Arm-PCR of CDR3 regions and iRepertoire HTBI primers were the basis on which TCR beta libraries were built. A single record per CDR3 protein comes from TCRdb applying MiXCR to the multiplex PCR reads. Here the sample spans around 450,000 distinct CDR3 sequences, 15% being singletons. Noted time point: newly diagnosed GD, antithyroid drugs for less than 3 months. Scientists built the TCR library using RNA that was extracted from PBMCs. These data also featured in a second study, about T cells in Graves' hyperthyroidism and ophthalmopathy.

Sequenced here: peripheral blood mononuclear cells (PBMCs), sampled at new diagnosis, from a patient treated with antithyroid drugs. All receptors come from a woman in her thirties or forties with Graves disease.

As regards this clonotype: The junction departs from the called germline gene at one end, perhaps through a read error. The chain recombines TRBV2 with TRBJ1-2; 10 nucleotides line up with TRBD1. CDR1 is SNHLY and CDR2 is FYNNEI in the germline V gene. This CDR3 has 15 residues. The CDR3 DNA reads TGTGCCAGCTTCTACTGGGACAGGGGAAACTTTGGCTACACCTTC. Residues: CASFYWDRGNFGYTF.

The V call is TRBV11-2, the J call TRBJ2-3, with 10 bases identical to TRBD2. The CDR3 contains 16 residues. The ends lost 5 bases at V and 6 bases at J; junction bases unmatched: 11. Looked up from germline, CDR1 is SGHAT and CDR2 is FQNNGV. Written as DNA, the CDR3 is TGTGCCAGCAGCCCGCTAGCGGGAGAGCTGTCGGATACGCAGTATTTT. This gives the protein CASSPLAGELSDTQYF.

For this clonotype: A single base is all that separates this from a far larger clone, so a read error is likely. CDR3 DNA: TGTGCCAGCAGTGCGAAGACTAGCGGCCTGTACCAAGAGACCCAGTACTTC. Translating gives CASSAKTSGLYQETQYF. The chain uses TRBV10-3 and TRBJ2-5; TRBD2 agrees at 9 bases. The CDR3 has 17 residues. Germline V gene lookup returns CDR1 ENHRY and CDR2 SYGVKD.

This clonotype was observed at least ten times. The chain links TRBV2 to TRBJ2-1, with D perhaps given as TRBD1 or TRBD2 (5 bases each). The CDR3 has 15 amino acids. Trimming removed 7 bases at V and 7 bases at J, with 20 bases between. The V gene's germline CDR1 is SNHLY and CDR2 FYNNEI. The CDR3 sequence is CASKSVRDENNEQFF. CDR3 in DNA: TGTGCCAGCAAATCTGTCCGGGACGAGAATAATGAGCAGTTCTTC.

The sample holds many counts of this clonotype. The chain has TRBV12-3 or TRBV12-4 and TRBJ2-3, with 7 nucleotides matching TRBD1. CDR3 length equals 13 residues. Germline trimming cut 5 bases from V and 6 bases from J; bases unmatched to any gene: 5. The CDR3 nucleotides are TGTGCCAGCAGTGTGGACAGGCCGGATACGCAGTATTTT. This codes for CASSVDRPDTQYF.

This clonotype was counted many times. V is TRBV11-1 and J is TRBJ2-5; D perhaps matches TRBD2 (6 bases). Trimming took off 3 bases at V and 2 bases at J, with 13 bases between the two ends. The germline CDR1 and CDR2 sequences are SGHAT and FQDESV (reference sequence). The CDR3 totals 15 residues. This chain's CDR3 is CASSLAGTLQETQYF. DNA for the CDR3: TGTGCCAGCAGCTTGGCCGGGACTTTACAAGAGACCCAGTACTTC. Full variable domain (outside the CDR3, taken from reference TRBV11-1 and TRBJ2-5): EAEVAQSPRYKITEKSQAVAFWCDPISGHATLYWYRQILGQGPELLVQFQDESVVDDSQLPKDRFSAERLKGVDSTLKIQPAELGDSAMYLCASSLAGTLQETQYFGPGTRLLVL.

This clonotype occurred many times. The chain couples TRBV6-5 to TRBJ2-3; TRBD1 agrees at 7 bases. The ends lost 0 bases at V and 1 base at J; junction bases unmatched: 4. In germline, CDR1 is MNHEY, CDR2 SVGAGI. The CDR3 sequence is 16 residues long. CDR3 in DNA: TGTGCCAGCAGTTACTCTCAAGGGGGCGGCACAGATACGCAGTATTTT. This translates into CASSYSQGGGTDTQYF.

In its sample, this clonotype was seen many times. The chain has TRBV20-1 and TRBJ2-6; 8 nucleotides match TRBD1. This CDR3 has 16 amino acids. J lost 0 bases, V lost 6 bases, and 7 bases had no gene match. CDR1 is DFQATT, CDR2 SNEGSKA, per germline (reference sequence). The DNA for the CDR3 is TGCAGTGCAGAGAAACAGGGGGACTCTGGGGCCAACGTCCTGACTTTC. It translates to CSAEKQGDSGANVLTF.

This clonotype was picked up many times. The gene calls are TRBV19 and TRBJ2-7; TRBD2 matches 10 bases. This CDR3 has 15 amino acids. With V trimmed by 1 base and J by 7 bases, 7 bases remained unmatched. Germline V gives CDR1 LNHDA, CDR2 SQIVND (reference sequence). The CDR3 reads CASSIVLAGPGEQYF. In DNA form, the CDR3 reads TGTGCCAGTAGTATAGTACTAGCGGGACCGGGGGAGCAGTACTTC.

This clonotype was observed at least ten times. This chain uses TRBV12-3 or TRBV12-4 with TRBJ2-1, with D possibly being TRBD1 or TRBD2 (5 bases each). CDR3 size: 19 residues. V shed 3 bases and J shed 5 bases, with 26 bases lying between them. CDR3 amino acids: CASSFEVPGRTDGDNEQFF. CDR3 bases: TGTGCCAGCAGTTTCGAAGTCCCGGGACGGACCGACGGCGACAATGAGCAGTTCTTC.

This clonotype was seen at least ten times. CDR3 residues: CASSYYSGYSYEQYF. The CDR3 DNA follows: TGTGCCAGCAGTTATTATTCGGGATACTCCTACGAGCAGTACTTC. This chain joins TRBV6-2 or TRBV6-3 and TRBJ2-7, with D maybe TRBD2 (5 bases). CDR3 size: 15 residues. The germline V gene has CDR1 MNHEY and CDR2 SVGEGT. Deletions cut 3 bases from V and 0 bases from J, with 12 bases between.

V usage is TRBV28 and J usage is TRBJ1-2; a weak D match, TRBD1 (5 bases). Germline V CDR1 and CDR2: MDHEN, SYDVKM. The CDR3 has 12 residues. V was cut by 5 bases and J by 4 bases, with 8 bases left in between. CDR3 nucleotides: TGTGCCAGCAGTCCGGGGACCTATGGCTACACCTTC. Residues: CASSPGTYGYTF.

Points on this clonotype: Germline is not matched at one junction end, which may reflect a read error. The genes are TRBV5-1 and TRBJ2-3; D call uncertain. The CDR3 totals 16 residues. In germline, CDR1 is SGHRS, CDR2 YFSETQ. The CDR3 DNA reads TGCGCCAGCAGCTTGGGGGTTCAAATACCTATGGATACTCAGTGTTTT. It is translated as CASSLGVQIPMDTQCF.

The chain is built from TRBV7-3 and TRBJ2-1; 9 positions match TRBD2. The CDR3 contains 13 residues. The germline CDR1 and CDR2 sequences are SGHTA and FQGTGA. J was trimmed by 12 bases and V by 5 bases; bases with no gene match: 8. The DNA for the CDR3 is TGTGCCAGCAGCCCCCTGCGGGAGGGCCGGCAGTTCTTC. Encoded protein: CASSPLREGRQFF.

V is TRBV5-8 and J is TRBJ2-2; tentatively, D is TRBD2 (5 bases). The CDR3 contains 14 residues. Per the germline V gene, CDR1 is SGHTS and CDR2 is YDEGEE. The ends were cut back, 9 bases at V and 5 bases at J, with 17 bases in the middle. CDR3 region: CATGERTQTGELFF. The CDR3 DNA is TGTGCCACCGGGGAGCGGACCCAAACCGGGGAGCTGTTTTTT.

There are a few counts of this clonotype. The CDR3 coding sequence is TGTGCCAGCAGCCCTACAGGGGCCATCTCTGGAAACACCATATATTTT. The encoded protein is CASSPTGAISGNTIYF. The chain recombines TRBV5-5 with TRBJ1-3; 7 nucleotides align to TRBD1. Per the germline V gene, CDR1 is SGHKS and CDR2 is YYEKEE (reference sequence). J was trimmed by 0 bases and V by 4 bases; bases with no gene match: 7. The length of the CDR3 is 16 residues.

This clonotype was observed once. V gene TRBV5-1 combines with J gene TRBJ1-1; D gene uncertain. V was trimmed by 0 bases and J by 6 bases, leaving 30 bases between them. This CDR3 region has 20 residues. Germline V lookup: CDR1 SGHRS, CDR2 YFSETQ. CDR3 nucleotides: TGCGCCAGCAGCTTGGCCTGGGCATTGAAGAGTCAGCTACTGAAGGCTGAAGCTTTCTTT. It codes for CASSLAWALKSQLLKAEAFF.

Many counts were recorded for this clonotype. The CDR3 region has the DNA TGCGCCAGCAGCCAAACAAGCGGACTTTGGGAGACCCAGTACTTC. Encoded protein: CASSQTSGLWETQYF. The chain employs TRBV4-1 and TRBJ2-5; possibly TRBD2 for D (5 bases). Trimming took off 2 bases at V and 5 bases at J, with 15 bases between the two ends. The CDR3 runs 15 residues. Germline values: CDR1 MGHRA, CDR2 YSYEKL.

This clonotype was seen only a few times. This chain connects TRBV6-1 to TRBJ1-1; no definite D call. The V and J ends lost 0 bases and 6 bases respectively, with 11 bases between them. The CDR3 has 14 residues. Germline CDR1 MNHNS, CDR2 SASEGT. The CDR3 reads CASSEAGGLAEAFF. CDR3 nucleotides: TGTGCCAGCAGTGAAGCGGGAGGGCTCGCTGAAGCTTTCTTT.

This clonotype was observed many times. The chain recombines TRBV6-1 with TRBJ2-7; D call uncertain. The germline V and J ends were trimmed by 5 bases and 3 bases, with 8 bases remaining between them. This CDR3 has 12 residues. CDR1 and CDR2 from the germline V gene are MNHNS and SASEGT. The CDR3 reads CASSPALYEQYF. In DNA form, the CDR3 reads TGTGCCAGCAGTCCCGCTCTCTACGAGCAGTACTTC.